Listed here are 5 T cell receptor beta chains from one sample, sequenced in a study of cytomegalovirus exposure and HLA in healthy donors. This PCR relied on a set of 60 Vbeta primers and 13 Jbeta primers. Here immunoSEQ multiplex PCR was the method, and the copy in TCRdb shows in-frame clones only, minus some. Altogether 200,000 to 250,000 clones are present, more than 65% being singletons, with the ten largest covering 1.7%. Sequencing was performed on PBMCs. Receptor source: a man in his fifties in good health and CMV-seronegative.

CDR3 coding DNA: TGTGCCACCCGATGGGCCAGTGGCGAGCAGTACTTC. Translating gives CATRWASGEQYF. V is TRBV28 and J is TRBJ2-7; D call uncertain. This CDR3 has 12 residues. The germline CDR1 and CDR2 sequences are MDHEN and SYDVKM. V was clipped by 10 bases and J by 6 bases, with 16 bases between them.

This clone was seen a single time. The J gene is TRBJ2-7, the V gene TRBV5-4; TRBD2 matches at 12 bases. Germline loops: CDR1 SGHNT, CDR2 YYREEE (reference sequence). Losses at the gene ends were 4 bases for V and 3 bases for J; bases not matched to a gene: 5. CDR3 length equals 15 residues. CDR3 DNA sequence: TGTGCCAGCAGCGACCCGACTAGCGGGAGCTACGAGCAGTACTTC. This codes for CASSDPTSGSYEQYF.

The genes are TRBV2 and TRBJ2-2; 8 bases match TRBD2. The germline CDR1 and CDR2 sequences are SNHLY and FYNNEI. The CDR3 extends over 14 amino acids. With V trimmed by 8 bases and J by 0 bases, 2 bases remained unmatched. The DNA of the CDR3 is TGTGCCAGCTCTAGCGGGCCGAACACCGGGGAGCTGTTTTTT. Translation gives CASSSGPNTGELFF.

The genes are TRBV28 and TRBJ2-7; D unclear. Germline V gene lookup returns CDR1 MDHEN and CDR2 SYDVKM. CDR3 size: 14 residues. V was cut by 3 bases and J by 3 bases, with 12 bases left in between. The CDR3 coding sequence is TGTGCCAGCAGTTTCCCCAGGCCGAACTACGAGCAGTACTTC. It translates to CASSFPRPNYEQYF.

This chain uses TRBV19 with TRBJ1-5, with 10 bases matching TRBD1. The germline V gene encodes CDR1 LNHDA and CDR2 SQIVND (reference sequence). CDR3 length: 15 residues. J lost 2 bases, V lost 6 bases, and 4 bases had no gene match. The CDR3 sequence: CASSADRGGNQPQHF. DNA of the CDR3: TGTGCCAGTAGCGCGGACAGGGGGGGCAATCAGCCCCAGCATTTT.